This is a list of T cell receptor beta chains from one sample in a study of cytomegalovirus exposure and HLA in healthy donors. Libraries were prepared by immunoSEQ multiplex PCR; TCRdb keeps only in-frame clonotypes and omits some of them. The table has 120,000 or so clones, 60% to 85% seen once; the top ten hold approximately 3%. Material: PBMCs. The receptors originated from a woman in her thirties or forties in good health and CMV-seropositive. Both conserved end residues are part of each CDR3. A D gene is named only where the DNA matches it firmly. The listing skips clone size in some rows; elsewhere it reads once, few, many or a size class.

CDR3 protein: CASSQVRSAGGGYEQYF
CDR3 DNA: TGCGCCAGCAGCCAAGTCCGGTCGGCGGGGGGCGGTTACGAGCAGTACTTC
J gene: TRBJ2-7
V gene: TRBV4-1
D gene: TRBD2
clone size: .

CDR3 protein: CASSLELGRGASNSPLHF
CDR3 DNA: TGTGCCAGCAGCCTCGAGTTGGGACGCGGGGCCTCTAATTCACCCCTCCACTTT
J gene: TRBJ1-6
V gene: TRBV9
D gene: .
clone size: .

CDR3 protein: CARVGYYGYTF
CDR3 DNA: TGCGCCCGTGTGGGCTACTATGGCTACACCTTC
J gene: TRBJ1-2
V gene: TRBV10-2
D gene: .
clone size: .

CDR3 protein: CASSYSPPYNSPLHF
CDR3 DNA: TGTGCCAGCAGTTACTCCCCTCCCTATAATTCACCCCTCCACTTT
J gene: TRBJ1-6
V gene: TRBV6-5
D gene: .
clone size: .

CDR3 protein: CASSFGGTTKNEQFF
CDR3 DNA: TGTGCCAGCAGTTTTGGGGGGACGACCAAGAATGAGCAGTTCTTC
J gene: TRBJ2-1
V gene: TRBV5-8
D gene: .
clone size: .

CDR3 protein: CASSLPGTSGNNEQFF
CDR3 DNA: TGCGCCAGCAGCTTGCCCGGGACTAGCGGAAACAATGAGCAGTTCTTC
J gene: TRBJ2-1
V gene: TRBV5-1
D gene: TRBD2
clone size: .

CDR3 protein: CASRRQGGRTGELFF
CDR3 DNA: TGTGCCAGCAGGCGACAGGGGGGTCGCACCGGGGAGCTGTTTTTT
J gene: TRBJ2-2
V gene: TRBV27
D gene: TRBD1
clone size: .

CDR3 protein: CASSDGTGGFYNEQFF
CDR3 DNA: TGTGCCAGCAGTGACGGGACAGGGGGCTTCTACAATGAGCAGTTCTTC
J gene: TRBJ2-1
V gene: TRBV2
D gene: TRBD1
clone size: .

CDR3 protein: CTSSPGGAFGYTF
CDR3 DNA: TGCACCAGCAGCCCAGGGGGCGCGTTTGGCTACACCTTC
J gene: TRBJ1-2
V gene: TRBV1
D gene: .
clone size: .

CDR3 protein: CASSVGTSGKETQYF
CDR3 DNA: TGTGCCAGCAGCGTGGGGACTAGCGGAAAAGAGACCCAGTACTTC
J gene: TRBJ2-5
V gene: TRBV9
D gene: TRBD2
clone size: .

CDR3 protein: CASSLEENYEQYF
CDR3 DNA: TGTGCCAGCAGCTTAGAGGAGAATTACGAGCAGTACTTC
J gene: TRBJ2-7
V gene: TRBV7-7
D gene: .
clone size: .

CDR3 protein: CAWGTGGKPQETQYF
CDR3 DNA: TGTGCCTGGGGGACAGGGGGTAAACCCCAAGAGACCCAGTACTTC
J gene: TRBJ2-5
V gene: TRBV30
D gene: TRBD1
clone size: .

CDR3 protein: CAWSKRAQSYEQYF
CDR3 DNA: TGTGCCTGGAGTAAGAGGGCCCAGTCCTACGAGCAGTACTTC
J gene: TRBJ2-7
V gene: TRBV30
D gene: .
clone size: .

CDR3 protein: CAWSDLGQGFTYEQYF
CDR3 DNA: TGTGCCTGGAGCGACCTTGGGCAGGGATTTACGTACGAGCAGTACTTC
J gene: TRBJ2-7
V gene: TRBV30
D gene: .
clone size: .

CDR3 protein: CASRPGGYGKGELFF
CDR3 DNA: TGTGCCAGTAGACCGGGGGGATATGGCAAGGGGGAGCTGTTTTTT
J gene: TRBJ2-2
V gene: TRBV19
D gene: TRBD2
clone size: .

CDR3 protein: CASSPGVGDPSYEQYF
CDR3 DNA: TGTGCCAGCAGCCCAGGTGTCGGCGATCCGTCCTACGAGCAGTACTTC
J gene: TRBJ2-7
V gene: TRBV7-9
D gene: .
clone size: once

CDR3 protein: CASSTRSRDRGHEQYF
CDR3 DNA: TGTGCCAGTAGTACTCGAAGCCGGGACAGGGGTCACGAGCAGTACTTC
J gene: TRBJ2-7
V gene: TRBV19
D gene: TRBD1
clone size: few

CDR3 protein: CSVVFVETQYF
CDR3 DNA: TGCAGCGTTGTCTTTGTAGAGACCCAGTACTTC
J gene: TRBJ2-5
V gene: TRBV29-1
D gene: .
clone size: once

CDR3 protein: CASGFTGHQPQHF
CDR3 DNA: TGTGCTAGTGGTTTCACAGGGCATCAGCCCCAGCATTTT
J gene: TRBJ1-5
V gene: TRBV12-5
D gene: .
clone size: .

CDR3 protein: CASSQERTSGNYEQYF
CDR3 DNA: TGCGCCAGCAGCCAAGAAAGGACTAGCGGGAACTACGAGCAGTACTTC
J gene: TRBJ2-7
V gene: TRBV4-1
D gene: TRBD2
clone size: .

CDR3 protein: CASSFVTDSPLHF
CDR3 DNA: TGTGCCAGCAGCTTCGTCACGGATTCACCCCTCCACTTT
J gene: TRBJ1-6
V gene: TRBV5-6
D gene: .
clone size: few

CDR3 protein: CASRQEAGVSDEQFF
CDR3 DNA: TGTGCCAGCAGACAAGAGGCGGGAGTAAGTGATGAGCAGTTCTTC
J gene: TRBJ2-1
V gene: TRBV6-5
D gene: TRBD2
clone size: .

CDR3 protein: CASSPGTISRYTF
CDR3 DNA: TGTGCCAGCAGTCCCGGGACAATATCACGCTACACCTTC
J gene: TRBJ1-2
V gene: TRBV28
D gene: .
clone size: .

CDR3 protein: CASEFTREQRTGGYTF
CDR3 DNA: TGTGCCAGTGAATTTACCCGGGAGCAAAGGACGGGTGGCTACACCTTC
J gene: TRBJ1-2
V gene: TRBV19
D gene: .
clone size: .

CDR3 protein: CASSGFTGTGEQYF
CDR3 DNA: TGCGCCAGCAGTGGTTTCACAGGCACCGGCGAGCAGTACTTC
J gene: TRBJ2-7
V gene: TRBV5-1
D gene: .
clone size: .

CDR3 protein: CASSLTWTEINQPQHF
CDR3 DNA: TGTGCCAGCAGTTTGACATGGACAGAGATCAATCAGCCCCAGCATTTT
J gene: TRBJ1-5
V gene: TRBV27
D gene: .
clone size: few